Listed below are T cell receptor beta chains from one sample, sequenced in a study of vaccination and CD4 T cells after COVID-19. TCRdb reanalysed the PCR reads using MiXCR and keeps one entry per CDR3 protein. The sample records 15,000 to 20,000 distinct CDR3 sequences, less than 60% being singletons. No antigens are known for them. The sequencing input was CD4+ T cells from blood, cultured in vitro. The receptors here all came from a human donor who had recovered from COVID-19. Each CDR3 is given with its conserved first and last residue. The D gene is left open where the match is weak. Size tells how often a clone was seen (once, few, many) or the class of an expanded clone, and some rows leave it out.

j_gene,v_gene,d_gene,abundance,CDR3aa,CDR3nt
TRBJ2-3,TRBV15,NA,NA,CATSRVTDTQYF,TGTGCCACCAGCAGAGTCACAGATACGCAGTATTTT
TRBJ1-6,TRBV7-2,NA,NA,CASSPRPLPASPLHF,TGTGCCAGCAGCCCAAGACCACTGCCAGCATCACCCCTCCACTTT
TRBJ2-5,TRBV27,TRBD1,NA,CASRRQGTTETQYF,TGTGCCAGCAGAAGACAGGGGACGACGGAGACCCAGTACTTC
TRBJ2-2,TRBV6-1,TRBD1,NA,CARGQGGGTGELFF,TGTGCCAGGGGACAGGGGGGGGGCACCGGGGAGCTGTTTTTT
TRBJ2-2,TRBV20-1,TRBD2,NA,CSAPTSGSGTGELFF,TGCAGTGCTCCGACTAGCGGGAGTGGAACCGGGGAGCTGTTTTTT
TRBJ2-7,TRBV20-1,NA,NA,CSARDGGRGSSYEQYF,TGCAGTGCTAGAGATGGAGGGCGGGGTAGCTCCTACGAGCAGTACTTC
TRBJ1-2,TRBV4-3,TRBD1,NA,CASSRSQGDGYTF,TGCGCCAGCAGCCGTTCGCAGGGGGACGGCTACACCTTC
TRBJ2-7,TRBV19,TRBD1,NA,CASSINTGTGSYEQYF,TGTGCCAGTAGTATCAACACCGGGACAGGGAGTTACGAGCAGTACTTC
TRBJ2-7,TRBV2,NA,few,CASSEEGTPGPYEQYF,TGTGCCAGCAGTGAAGAAGGGACCCCGGGCCCCTACGAGCAGTACTTC
TRBJ1-3,TRBV7-8,NA,few,CASSKSREAGNTIYF,TGTGCCAGCAGCAAAAGCAGGGAGGCTGGAAACACCATATATTTT
TRBJ2-3,TRBV7-3,TRBD2,few,CASSLRDGRDTDTQYF,TGTGCCAGCAGCTTACGGGACGGGAGGGACACAGATACGCAGTATTTT
TRBJ2-7,TRBV2,TRBD1,NA,CASCPRDSHYEQYF,TGTGCCAGCTGCCCCCGGGACAGCCACTACGAGCAGTACTTC
TRBJ2-1,TRBV27,NA,NA,CASRDFKSSYNEQFF,TGTGCCAGCAGAGACTTTAAGAGCTCCTACAATGAGCAGTTCTTC
TRBJ2-2,TRBV24-1,NA,NA,CATSDLEMNTGELFF,TGTGCCACCAGTGACCTGGAAATGAACACCGGGGAGCTGTTTTTT
TRBJ1-1,TRBV7-2,NA,NA,CASSIRGAEAFF,TGTGCCAGCAGCATCAGGGGCGCTGAAGCTTTCTTT